A selection of T cell receptor beta chains follows, all from one sample in a study of response to subunit inactivated influenza vaccine. MiXCR, run by TCRdb on the RT-PCR reads, gives a single entry per CDR3 protein. The table has 450,000 to 700,000 distinct CDR3 sequences, approximately 14% seen once. This specimen was PBMCs from blood, taken 12 days after vaccination. These receptors all come from a man aged 45 to 65 who received an inactivated influenza vaccine. The CDR3 runs from the conserved cysteine through the conserved F or W. D genes are given only for firm matches. Clone size appears in some rows only: once, few, many, or a class for an expanded clone.

d_call	clone_size	j_call	v_call	cdr3_aa	cdr3_nt
-	-	TRBJ2-3	TRBV5-1	CASSVGPDTQYF	TGCGCCAGCAGTGTTGGGCCAGATACGCAGTATTTT
TRBD1	-	TRBJ1-4	TRBV12-3/TRBV12-4	CASRHRDRGNEKLFF	TGTGCCAGCAGACACCGGGACAGGGGTAATGAAAAACTGTTTTTT
TRBD2	-	TRBJ2-7	TRBV20-1	CSARDFEGLGYEQYF	TGCAGTGCTAGAGATTTCGAGGGACTAGGTTACGAGCAGTACTTC
TRBD1	-	TRBJ2-3	TRBV7-2	CASSVGTGYTDTQYF	TGTGCCAGCAGCGTCGGGACAGGGTACACAGATACGCAGTATTTT
TRBD2	-	TRBJ2-1	TRBV29-1	CSVTAGLQFF	TGCAGCGTAACAGCGGGACTCCAGTTCTTC
-	-	TRBJ1-5	TRBV6-5	CASSYSRLGERNQPQHF	TGTGCCAGCAGTTACTCCCGGTTAGGGGAACGCAATCAGCCCCAGCATTTT
-	-	TRBJ1-1	TRBV2	CASLDRRNTEAFF	TGTGCCAGCCTAGACAGAAGGAACACTGAAGCTTTCTTT
TRBD1	few	TRBJ1-1	TRBV6-2/TRBV6-3	CASRPGGETEAFF	TGTGCCAGCAGACCAGGGGGCGAAACTGAAGCTTTCTTT
TRBD2	few	TRBJ2-3	TRBV4-1	CASSRGQAGGPPTDTQYF	TGCGCCAGCAGCCGAGGCCAAGCGGGGGGGCCCCCCACAGATACGCAGTATTTT
-	-	TRBJ1-2	TRBV12-3/TRBV12-4	CASTVDVRGAYGYTF	TGTGCCAGCACCGTAGATGTCCGGGGGGCCTATGGCTACACCTTC
TRBD1	few	TRBJ2-7	TRBV7-9	CTSSRQGNEQYF	TGTACCAGCAGTCGACAGGGGAACGAGCAGTACTTC
-	few	TRBJ2-3	TRBV7-9	CASSPGRGTGTDTQYF	TGTGCCAGCAGCCCGGGCCGCGGGACTGGTACAGATACGCAGTATTTT
TRBD1	few	TRBJ2-7	TRBV5-4	CASSATGTGDEQYF	TGTGCCAGCAGTGCCACCGGGACAGGGGACGAGCAGTACTTC
TRBD1	-	TRBJ2-7	TRBV10-1	CASSDGGQGYEQYF	TGCGCCAGCAGTGATGGTGGACAGGGCTACGAGCAGTACTTC
TRBD1	few	TRBJ2-7	TRBV29-1	CSVMTIDRGGYEQYF	TGCAGCGTTATGACGATAGACAGGGGAGGCTACGAGCAGTACTTC
TRBD1	-	TRBJ1-1	TRBV4-2	CASSPLWTGKTEAFF	TGTGCCAGCAGCCCTCTCTGGACAGGGAAGACTGAAGCTTTCTTT
TRBD2	few	TRBJ2-2	TRBV19	CASKLAGYNGELFF	TGTGCCAGTAAACTAGCGGGGTACAACGGGGAGCTGTTTTTT
-	few	TRBJ1-5	TRBV4-1	CASSQGVRGRANQPQHF	TGCGCCAGCAGCCAAGGAGTCAGGGGCAGGGCAAATCAGCCCCAGCATTTT
TRBD2	few	TRBJ2-1	TRBV7-2	CASSVTGTSNEQFF	TGTGCCAGCAGCGTTACCGGGACTAGCAATGAGCAGTTCTTC
-	-	TRBJ2-7	TRBV14	CASSQVGSGEQYF	TGTGCCAGCAGCCAAGTGGGTTCCGGCGAGCAGTACTTC
TRBD1	once	TRBJ2-3	TRBV7-9	CASSSGTGLRDTQYF	TGTGCCAGCAGCTCGGGGACAGGGTTGAGAGATACGCAGTATTTT
-	few	TRBJ2-2	TRBV3-1	CASSQGSTPRGRTGELFF	TGTGCCAGCAGCCAAGGATCCACCCCCCGGGGGCGCACCGGGGAGCTGTTTTTT
-	many	TRBJ2-1	TRBV7-2	CASSLVAASYNEQFF	TGTGCCAGCAGCCTAGTCGCTGCCTCCTACAATGAGCAGTTCTTC
-	few	TRBJ1-1	TRBV30	CAWSRAGTTEAFF	TGTGCCTGGAGTCGGGCAGGGACCACTGAAGCTTTCTTT
TRBD2	few	TRBJ2-7	TRBV4-3	CASSQVAGVTYEQYF	TGCGCCAGCAGCCAAGTTGCGGGGGTTACCTACGAGCAGTACTTC
-	few	TRBJ1-2	TRBV10-2	CASTRGAGVLGDGYTF	TGCGCCAGCACCCGGGGGGCAGGGGTCCTCGGGGATGGCTACACCTTC
TRBD1	-	TRBJ2-5	TRBV5-6	CASRIEGGAETQYF	TGTGCCAGCAGAATTGAAGGGGGCGCAGAGACCCAGTACTTC
-	few	TRBJ1-5	TRBV19	CASSINRSPNQPQHF	TGTGCCAGTAGTATCAACAGGAGCCCCAATCAGCCCCAGCATTTT
-	-	TRBJ2-4	TRBV9	CASSVLNPRNIQYF	TGTGCCAGCAGCGTATTGAATCCGCGGAACATTCAGTACTTC
TRBD2	-	TRBJ2-3	TRBV20-1	CCARPRTSESSTDTQYF	TGCTGTGCTAGACCCCGGACTAGCGAGTCTAGCACAGATACGCAGTATTTT
TRBD1	few	TRBJ1-2	TRBV20-1	CSADRVDYGYTF	TGCAGTGCTGACAGGGTCGACTATGGCTACACCTTC
-	few	TRBJ2-7	TRBV18	CASSPSTVPWGQYF	TGTGCCAGCTCACCTTCGACGGTCCCCTGGGGGCAGTACTTC
-	few	TRBJ2-3	TRBV20-1	CSARGRGVPDTQYF	TGCAGTGCTAGGGGTCGGGGAGTGCCAGATACGCAGTATTTT
-	-	TRBJ2-7	TRBV28	CASSRAGRSYEQYF	TGTGCCAGCAGTCGGGCGGGGCGCAGCTACGAGCAGTACTTC
-	-	TRBJ2-7	TRBV7-2	CASSWGGLLDEQYF	TGTGCCAGCAGCTGGGGTGGGCTTCTCGACGAGCAGTACTTC
-	few	TRBJ2-3	TRBV11-2	CASSHRYSGSGTDTQYF	TGTGCCAGCAGCCATAGATACTCGGGATCTGGCACAGATACGCAGTATTTT
-	few	TRBJ2-5	TRBV6-2/TRBV6-3	CASSSGLSHKETQYF	TGTGCCAGCAGTTCCGGACTATCCCATAAAGAGACCCAGTACTTC
TRBD2	once	TRBJ2-6	TRBV3-1	CASSRGGLAGFSGANVLTF	TGTGCCAGCAGCCGAGGGGGACTAGCGGGATTCTCTGGGGCCAACGTCCTGACTTTC